The source of this T cell receptor beta chain is a study of cytomegalovirus exposure and HLA in healthy donors. The PCR used 60 Vbeta and 13 Jbeta primers. The table came from immunoSEQ multiplex PCR; TCRdb's copy has only in-frame clones and leaves some out. The repertoire holds 150,000 or so clones, with roughly 70% as singletons. Trimming at V came to 7 bases and at J to 5 bases, leaving 6 bases not matched to a gene. Germline lookup yields CDR1 ENHRY and CDR2 SYGVKD. The CDR3 covers 13 residues. This sequence originates from a man between 18 and 35 years old in good health and CMV-seropositive. The J gene is TRBJ2-5, the V gene TRBV10-3; TRBD1 aligns across 8 bases. Sequencing used PBMCs. The CDR3 region is CAIKDRGGETQYF. In DNA, the CDR3 is TGTGCCATCAAAGACAGGGGTGGGGAGACCCAGTACTTC.